A selection of T cell receptor beta chains follows, all from one sample in a study of blood T cell repertoires in COVID-19. Only in-frame clones appear in the TCRdb table, and some are missing; sequencing was by immunoSEQ multiplex PCR. The sample shows about 85,000 clones, 85% to 90% of them seen only once. The sample taken for sequencing was peripheral blood. All receptors come from a woman of 80 years or more with active or convalescent COVID-19. The CDR3 runs from the conserved cysteine through the conserved F or W. D genes are given only for firm matches. Part of the rows lack a size; the others show once, few, many or a class for expanded clones.

size,V,D,J,CDR3,DNA
-,TRBV29-1,-,TRBJ2-5,CSVALPGTETQYF,TGCAGCGTTGCTTTACCGGGAACGGAGACCCAGTACTTC
-,TRBV27,-,TRBJ1-5,CASSPRSSGDSNQPQHF,TGTGCCAGCAGTCCCCGCTCGAGCGGCGATAGCAATCAGCCCCAGCATTTT
few,TRBV18,-,TRBJ2-1,CASSPRRTDTNEQFF,TGTGCCAGCTCACCACGGAGGACAGACACCAATGAGCAGTTCTTC
-,TRBV19,-,TRBJ1-5,CASSIRRDVGNQPQHF,TGTGCCAGTAGTATACGCAGGGATGTCGGCAATCAGCCCCAGCATTTT
-,TRBV6-4,-,TRBJ1-1,CASSDEFRKDTEAFF,TGTGCCAGCAGTGACGAGTTCAGGAAGGACACTGAAGCTTTCTTT
-,TRBV29-1,-,TRBJ2-2,CSVGTQNTGELFF,TGCAGCGTTGGCACACAGAACACCGGGGAGCTGTTTTTT
-,TRBV18,-,TRBJ2-5,CASSPRSGGETQYF,TGTGCCAGCTCACCGAGATCAGGGGGGGAGACCCAGTACTTC
-,TRBV5-1,TRBD2,TRBJ2-1,CASRTGTRNNEQFF,TGCGCCAGCAGAACCGGGACTAGAAACAATGAGCAGTTCTTC
-,TRBV27,-,TRBJ2-5,CASSFYGAGEQETQYF,TGTGCCAGCAGTTTTTATGGAGCGGGTGAACAAGAGACCCAGTACTTC
-,TRBV27,-,TRBJ2-1,CASSPRPSSVSYNEQFF,TGTGCCAGCAGTCCGCGCCCTTCTAGTGTCTCCTACAATGAGCAGTTCTTC
few,TRBV19,-,TRBJ2-3,CASSSRERGTDTQYF,TGTGCCAGTAGTTCCAGGGAAAGGGGGACAGATACGCAGTATTTT
few,TRBV24-1,-,TRBJ2-2,CATSDPVLGVTGELFF,TGTGCCACCAGCGATCCTGTTTTAGGGGTCACCGGGGAGCTGTTTTTT
-,TRBV6-2/TRBV6-3,-,TRBJ1-1,CASSSLSIQGTEAFF,TGTGCCAGCAGTTCGCTTTCGATTCAGGGGACTGAAGCTTTCTTT
-,TRBV5-1,-,TRBJ2-3,CASRQARSGDTQYF,TGCGCCAGCAGGCAGGCCCGTTCGGGGGATACGCAGTATTTT
-,TRBV6-2/TRBV6-3,TRBD2,TRBJ2-7,CASRPSGTGEQYF,TGTGCCAGCAGACCTAGCGGGACCGGCGAGCAGTACTTC
-,TRBV11-3,TRBD1,TRBJ1-1,CASSFGTGKAFF,TGTGCCAGCAGCTTCGGGACAGGAAAAGCTTTCTTT
once,TRBV20-1,TRBD2,TRBJ2-1,CSASGGSSYNEQFF,TGCAGTGCTAGTGGCGGGAGCTCCTACAATGAGCAGTTCTTC
-,TRBV10-3,-,TRBJ2-7,CAIGNGLPSSYEQYF,TGTGCCATCGGGAATGGACTGCCGAGCTCCTACGAGCAGTACTTC
-,TRBV21-1,-,TRBJ2-7,CASSKGAGSYEQYF,TGTGCCAGCAGCAAAGGTGCCGGCTCCTACGAGCAGTACTTC
-,TRBV7-3,-,TRBJ2-3,CASSWRDGSTDTQYF,TGTGCCAGCAGCTGGCGTGACGGGAGCACAGATACGCAGTATTTT
-,TRBV19,TRBD1,TRBJ1-6,CASTSSGTGYSPLHF,TGTGCCAGTACCTCAAGTGGGACAGGGTACTCACCCCTCCACTTT
once,TRBV19,-,TRBJ2-1,CASSIPRAWDNEQFF,TGTGCCAGTAGTATACCCAGGGCGTGGGACAATGAGCAGTTCTTC
-,TRBV5-8,-,TRBJ2-4,CASSLISNIQYF,TGTGCCAGCAGCTTGATATCCAACATTCAGTACTTC
-,TRBV28,-,TRBJ1-5,CATTRFSNQPQHF,TGTGCTACCACAAGATTTTCGAATCAGCCCCAGCATTTT
-,TRBV7-2,TRBD2,TRBJ2-1,CASSPSGTSGRAGQFF,TGTGCCAGCAGCCCCTCCGGGACTAGCGGGAGGGCCGGGCAGTTCTTC
-,TRBV11-3,-,TRBJ2-7,CASSLDFAGEQYF,TGTGCCAGCAGCTTAGATTTCGCAGGCGAGCAGTACTTC
-,TRBV7-9,-,TRBJ1-1,CASSFSSAEAFF,TGTGCCAGCAGCTTTTCGTCAGCTGAAGCTTTCTTT
once,TRBV19,-,TRBJ2-5,CASSVAGLSAGETQYF,TGTGCCAGTAGTGTGGCGGGACTGAGCGCGGGAGAGACCCAGTACTTC
-,TRBV5-4,-,TRBJ2-7,CASSLARQPYEQYF,TGTGCCAGCAGCTTGGCTCGACAACCCTACGAGCAGTACTTC
-,TRBV5-1,TRBD1,TRBJ2-5,CASTIGTEQETQYF,TGCGCCAGCACCATCGGGACAGAACAAGAGACCCAGTACTTC
-,TRBV18,TRBD2,TRBJ2-5,CASSRKSTSGVRQETQYF,TGTGCCAGCTCACGAAAATCGACTAGCGGGGTAAGACAAGAGACCCAGTACTTC
-,TRBV28,TRBD1,TRBJ1-4,CASSTHPGTGGNEKLFF,TGTGCCAGCAGTACTCACCCCGGGACAGGGGGAAATGAAAAACTGTTTTTT
-,TRBV5-1,TRBD2,TRBJ2-1,CASSLLTSVDNEQFF,TGCGCCAGCAGCTTATTGACTAGCGTGGACAATGAGCAGTTCTTC
-,TRBV28,-,TRBJ2-1,CASSLPWGQASHYNEQFF,TGTGCCAGCAGCTTACCCTGGGGGCAGGCGAGCCACTACAATGAGCAGTTCTTC
-,TRBV2,TRBD1,TRBJ1-2,CASSSGGTGGGYTF,TGTGCCAGCAGTTCCGGGGGGACAGGCGGAGGCTACACCTTC
-,TRBV13,TRBD2,TRBJ2-7,CASSPVAGGSSYEQYF,TGTGCCAGCAGCCCAGTAGCGGGCGGGAGCTCCTACGAGCAGTACTTC
large,TRBV24-1,TRBD1,TRBJ2-5,CATSDDDRGKTQYF,TGTGCCACCAGTGACGACGACAGGGGGAAGACCCAGTACTTC
-,TRBV29-1,-,TRBJ2-2,CSVGSPGELFF,TGCAGCGTGGGGAGCCCCGGGGAGCTGTTTTTT
-,TRBV5-1,TRBD2,TRBJ2-1,CASSLGTSGSGEQFF,TGCGCCAGCAGCTTGGGGACTAGCGGGAGCGGGGAGCAGTTCTTC
-,TRBV7-2,-,TRBJ1-1,CASSFLTEAFF,TGTGCCAGCAGCTTTTTAACTGAAGCTTTCTTT
once,TRBV6-5,TRBD2,TRBJ2-1,CASSLAGDGEQFF,TGTGCCAGCAGTTTAGCGGGAGACGGTGAGCAGTTCTTC
few,TRBV6-6,-,TRBJ1-5,CASSYGGPNQPQHF,TGTGCCAGCAGTTACGGCGGGCCAAATCAGCCCCAGCATTTT
once,TRBV4-3,-,TRBJ1-1,CASSQDVGGNTEAFF,TGCGCCAGCAGCCAAGATGTGGGAGGGAACACTGAAGCTTTCTTT